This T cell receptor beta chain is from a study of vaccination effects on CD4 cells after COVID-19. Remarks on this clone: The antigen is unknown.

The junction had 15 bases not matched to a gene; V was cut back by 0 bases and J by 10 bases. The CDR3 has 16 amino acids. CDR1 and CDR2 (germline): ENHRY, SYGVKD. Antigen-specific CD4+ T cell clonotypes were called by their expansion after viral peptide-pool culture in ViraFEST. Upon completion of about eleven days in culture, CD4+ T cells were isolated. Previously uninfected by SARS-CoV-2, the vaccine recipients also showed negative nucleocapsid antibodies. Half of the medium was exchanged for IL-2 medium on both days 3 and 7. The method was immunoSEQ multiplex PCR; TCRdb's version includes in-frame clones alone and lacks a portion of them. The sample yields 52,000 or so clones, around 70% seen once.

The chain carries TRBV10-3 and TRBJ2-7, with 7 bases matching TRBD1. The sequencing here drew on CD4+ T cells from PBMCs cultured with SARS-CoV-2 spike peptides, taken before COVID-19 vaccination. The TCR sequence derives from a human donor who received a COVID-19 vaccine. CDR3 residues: CAISESRGQAPASQYF. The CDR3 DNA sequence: TGTGCCATCAGTGAGTCCCGCGGACAGGCCCCGGCATCACAGTACTTC.